This TCR beta chain was retrieved from a study of control samples from healthy donors and cancer patients. Measured with immunoSEQ multiplex PCR; TCRdb has only the in-frame clones, and not every one. The sample lists over 150,000 clones; around 94% were seen once. This CDR3 has 12 amino acids. Germline-derived CDR1 and CDR2 are SGHRS and YFSETQ. J gave up 14 bases and V 4 bases, and 6 bases lay outside the gene matches. The sample consisted of blood. The genes are TRBV5-1 and TRBJ2-3; 11 bases align to TRBD2. This receptor was identified in a woman younger than 35 in good health. The CDR3 nucleotides are TGCGCCAGCAGCCAAACTAGCGGGAGTCTGTATTTT. Translation gives CASSQTSGSLYF.